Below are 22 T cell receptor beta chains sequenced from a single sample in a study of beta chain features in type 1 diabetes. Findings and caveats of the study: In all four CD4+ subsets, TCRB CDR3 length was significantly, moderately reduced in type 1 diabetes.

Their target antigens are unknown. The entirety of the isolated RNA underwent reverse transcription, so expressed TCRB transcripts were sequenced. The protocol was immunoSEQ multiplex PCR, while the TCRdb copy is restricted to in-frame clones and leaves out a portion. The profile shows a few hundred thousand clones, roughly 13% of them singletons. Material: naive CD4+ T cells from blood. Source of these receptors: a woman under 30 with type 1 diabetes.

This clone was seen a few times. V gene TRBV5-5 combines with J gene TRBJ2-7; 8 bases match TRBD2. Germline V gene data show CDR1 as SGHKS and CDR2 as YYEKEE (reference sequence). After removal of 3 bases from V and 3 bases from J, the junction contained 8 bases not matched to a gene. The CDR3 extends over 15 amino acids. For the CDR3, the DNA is TGTGCCAGCAGCTCGGTAGCGGGGTTAGACTACGAGCAGTACTTC. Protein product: CASSSVAGLDYEQYF.

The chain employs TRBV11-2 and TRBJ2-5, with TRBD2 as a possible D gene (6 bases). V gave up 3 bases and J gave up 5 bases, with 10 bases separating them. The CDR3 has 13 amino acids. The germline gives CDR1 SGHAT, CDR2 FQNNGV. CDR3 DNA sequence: TGTGCCAGCAGCTTGTCCCGGGAGGAGACCCAGTACTTC. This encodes CASSLSREETQYF.

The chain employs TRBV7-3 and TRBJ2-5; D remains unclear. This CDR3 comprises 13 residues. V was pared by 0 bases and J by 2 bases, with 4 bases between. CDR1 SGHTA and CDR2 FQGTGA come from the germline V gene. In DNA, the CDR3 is TGTGCCAGCAGCTTAACGCAGCAAGAGACCCAGTACTTC. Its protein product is CASSLTQQETQYF.

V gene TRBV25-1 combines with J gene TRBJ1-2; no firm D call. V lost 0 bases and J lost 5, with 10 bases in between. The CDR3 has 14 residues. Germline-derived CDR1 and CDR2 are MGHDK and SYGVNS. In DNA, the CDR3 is TGTGCCAGCAGTGAATATATCTCACAGTATGGCTACACCTTC. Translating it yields CASSEYISQYGYTF.

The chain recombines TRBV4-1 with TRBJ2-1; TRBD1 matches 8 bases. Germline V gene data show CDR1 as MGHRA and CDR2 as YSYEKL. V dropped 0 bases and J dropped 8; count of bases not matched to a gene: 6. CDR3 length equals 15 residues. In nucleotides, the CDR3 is TGCGCCAGCAGCCAAGAAAGGACAGGGTCCTATGAGCAGTTCTTC. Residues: CASSQERTGSYEQFF.

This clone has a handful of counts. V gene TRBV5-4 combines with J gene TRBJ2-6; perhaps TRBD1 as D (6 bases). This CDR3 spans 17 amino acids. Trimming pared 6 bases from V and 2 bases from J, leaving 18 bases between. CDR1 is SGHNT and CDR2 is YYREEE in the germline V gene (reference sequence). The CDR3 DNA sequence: TGTGCCAGCATCGTACAGGGTTCTCTCGCTGGGGCCAACGTCCTGACTTTC. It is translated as CASIVQGSLAGANVLTF.

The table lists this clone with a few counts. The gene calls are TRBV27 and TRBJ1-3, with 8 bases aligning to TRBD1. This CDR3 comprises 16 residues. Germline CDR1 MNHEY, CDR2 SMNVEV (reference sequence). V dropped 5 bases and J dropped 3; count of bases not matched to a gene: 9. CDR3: CASSPLTGAYGNTIYF. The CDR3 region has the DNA TGTGCCAGCAGTCCCCTGACAGGGGCGTATGGAAACACCATATATTTT.

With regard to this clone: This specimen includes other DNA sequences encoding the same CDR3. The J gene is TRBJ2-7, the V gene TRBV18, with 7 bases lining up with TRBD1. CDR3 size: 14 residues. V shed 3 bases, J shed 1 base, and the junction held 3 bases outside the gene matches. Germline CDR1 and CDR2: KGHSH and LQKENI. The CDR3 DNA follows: TGTGCCAGCTCACCCGGGACAGTATCCTACGAGCAGTACTTC. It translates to CASSPGTVSYEQYF.

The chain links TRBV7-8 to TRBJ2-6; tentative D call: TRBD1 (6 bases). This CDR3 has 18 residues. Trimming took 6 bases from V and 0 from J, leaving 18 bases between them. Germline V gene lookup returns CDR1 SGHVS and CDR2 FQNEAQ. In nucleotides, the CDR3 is TGTGCCAGCAGGGGTTGGGGGCGTGGGTACTCTGGGGCCAACGTCCTGACTTTC. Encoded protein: CASRGWGRGYSGANVLTF.

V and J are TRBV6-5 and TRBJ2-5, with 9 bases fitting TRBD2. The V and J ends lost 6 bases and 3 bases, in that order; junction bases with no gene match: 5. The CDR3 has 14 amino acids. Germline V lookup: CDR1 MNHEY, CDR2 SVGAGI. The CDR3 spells CASSRTSVEETQYF. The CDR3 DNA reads TGTGCCAGCAGCAGGACTAGCGTCGAAGAGACCCAGTACTTC.

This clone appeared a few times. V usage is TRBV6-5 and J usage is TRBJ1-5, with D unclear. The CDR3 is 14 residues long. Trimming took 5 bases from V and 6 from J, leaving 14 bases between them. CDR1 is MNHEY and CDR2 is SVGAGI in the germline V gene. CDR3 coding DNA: TGTGCCAGCAGTGAAGTCTGGGGAGGTCAGCCCCAGCATTTT. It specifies CASSEVWGGQPQHF.

The CDR3 DNA reads as TGTGCCAGCAGCAAAAAGGGGGGGGGCCAGCCCCAGCATTTT. This translates into CASSKKGGGQPQHF. V and J are TRBV21-1 and TRBJ1-5. TRBV21-1 corresponds to a pseudogene. The CDR3 is 14 residues long.

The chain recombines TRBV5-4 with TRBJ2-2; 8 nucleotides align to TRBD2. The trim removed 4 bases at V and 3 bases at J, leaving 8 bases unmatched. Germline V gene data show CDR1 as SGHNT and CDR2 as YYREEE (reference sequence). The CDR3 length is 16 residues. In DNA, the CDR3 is TGTGCCAGCAGCCCCCAGCTAGCGGGTGACACCGGGGAGCTGTTTTTT. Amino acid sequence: CASSPQLAGDTGELFF. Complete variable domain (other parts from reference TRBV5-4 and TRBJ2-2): ETGVTQSPTHLIKTRGQQVTLRCSSQSGHNTVSWYQQALGQGPQFIFQYYREEENGRGNFPPRFSGLQFPNYSSELNVNALELDDSALYLCASSPQLAGDTGELFFGEGSRLTVL.

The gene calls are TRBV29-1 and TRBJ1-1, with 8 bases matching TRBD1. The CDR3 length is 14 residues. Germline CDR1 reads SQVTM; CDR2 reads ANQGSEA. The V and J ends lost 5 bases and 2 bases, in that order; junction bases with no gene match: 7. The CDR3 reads CSVKLGQGNTEAFF. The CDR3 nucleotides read TGCAGCGTTAAATTAGGACAGGGAAACACTGAAGCTTTCTTT.

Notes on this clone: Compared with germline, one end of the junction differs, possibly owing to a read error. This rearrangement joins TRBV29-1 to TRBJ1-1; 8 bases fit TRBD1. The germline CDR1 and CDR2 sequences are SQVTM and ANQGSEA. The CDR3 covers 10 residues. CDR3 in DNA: TGCAGCGTTGGGGTGACAGGGGTAGACTTT. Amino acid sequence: CSVGVTGVDF.

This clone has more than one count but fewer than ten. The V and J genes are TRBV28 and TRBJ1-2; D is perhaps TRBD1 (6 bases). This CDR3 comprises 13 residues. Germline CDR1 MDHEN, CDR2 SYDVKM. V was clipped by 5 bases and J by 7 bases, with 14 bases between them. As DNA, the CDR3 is TGTGCCAGCAGTCAGGGGCGACCTGGTGGCTACACCTTC. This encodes CASSQGRPGGYTF.

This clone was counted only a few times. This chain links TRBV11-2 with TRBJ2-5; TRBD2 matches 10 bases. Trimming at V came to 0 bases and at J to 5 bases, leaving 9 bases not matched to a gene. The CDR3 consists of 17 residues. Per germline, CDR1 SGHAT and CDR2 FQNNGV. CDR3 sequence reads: CASSLDPGLAIRETQYF. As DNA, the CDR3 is TGTGCCAGCAGCTTAGACCCGGGACTAGCGATCCGGGAGACCCAGTACTTC. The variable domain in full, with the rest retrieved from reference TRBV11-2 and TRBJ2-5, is EAGVAQSPRYKIIEKRQSVAFWCNPISGHATLYWYQQILGQGPKLLIQFQNNGVVDDSQLPKDRFSAERLKGVDSTLKIQPAKLEDSAVYLCASSLDPGLAIRETQYFGPGTRLLVL.

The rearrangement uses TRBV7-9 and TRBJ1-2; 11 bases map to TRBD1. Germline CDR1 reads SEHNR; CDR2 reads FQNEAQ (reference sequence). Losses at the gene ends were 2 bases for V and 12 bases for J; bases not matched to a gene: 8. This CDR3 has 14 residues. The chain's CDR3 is CASSLSDRGQRDTF. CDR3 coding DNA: TGTGCCAGCAGCTTATCGGACAGGGGGCAAAGGGACACCTTC.

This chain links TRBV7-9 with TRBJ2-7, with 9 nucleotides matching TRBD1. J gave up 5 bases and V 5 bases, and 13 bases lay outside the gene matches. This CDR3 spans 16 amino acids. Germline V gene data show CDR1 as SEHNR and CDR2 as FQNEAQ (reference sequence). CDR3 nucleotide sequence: TGTGCCAGCAGCGCACCCCCGGGACAGGGCATCCACGAGCAGTACTTC. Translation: CASSAPPGQGIHEQYF.

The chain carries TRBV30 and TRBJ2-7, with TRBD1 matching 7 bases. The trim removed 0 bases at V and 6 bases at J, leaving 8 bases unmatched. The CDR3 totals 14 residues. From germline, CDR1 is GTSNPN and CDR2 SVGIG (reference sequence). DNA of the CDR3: TGTGCCTGGAGTGTAGGGACAGTCCCCTTCGAGCAGTACTTC. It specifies CAWSVGTVPFEQYF.

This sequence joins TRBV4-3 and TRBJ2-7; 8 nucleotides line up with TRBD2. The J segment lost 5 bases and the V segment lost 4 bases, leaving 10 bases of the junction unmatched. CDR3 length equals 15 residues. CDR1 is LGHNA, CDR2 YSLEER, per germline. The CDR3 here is CASSPFVSGGHEQYF. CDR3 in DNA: TGCGCCAGCAGCCCATTCGTGAGCGGGGGCCACGAGCAGTACTTC.

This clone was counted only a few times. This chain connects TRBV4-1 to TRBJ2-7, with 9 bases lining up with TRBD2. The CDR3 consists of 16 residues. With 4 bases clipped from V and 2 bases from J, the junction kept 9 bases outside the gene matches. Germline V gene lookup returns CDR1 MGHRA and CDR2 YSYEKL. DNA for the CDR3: TGCGCCAGCAGCCCGCCCCTAGCGGGGAACACCTACGAGCAGTACTTC. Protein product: CASSPPLAGNTYEQYF.